Each of the 25 T cell receptor beta chains below was sequenced from the same sample in a study of T cell clonotyping in hematopoietic cell transplantation. Sequencing used immunoSEQ multiplex PCR; TCRdb keeps in-frame clones, though not all of them. Of 5,500 to 9,000 clones in the sample, more than 75% were seen once. Sequences were derived from PBMCs, sampled 100 days after allogeneic stem cell transplant. These receptors all come from a male patient aged 45-60 years who had an allogeneic stem cell transplant from a related donor, so the T cells may come from the graft donor. Some clones in this sample may be carry-over from other donors' samples.

As DNA, the CDR3 is TGTGCCAGCAGCTTGTTTGGGACTAGCGGGAGAACCTACGAGCAGTACTTC. It codes for CASSLFGTSGRTYEQYF. V gene TRBV5-4 combines with J gene TRBJ2-7; 14 bases align to TRBD2. J lost 2 bases, V lost 1 base, and 5 bases had no gene match. This CDR3 is 17 amino acids long. Germline assignment: CDR1 SGHNT and CDR2 YYREEE (reference sequence).

In DNA form, the CDR3 reads TGTGCCAGCAGAGGGCGGTATGGCTACACCTTC. This encodes CASRGRYGYTF. This chain links TRBV7-2 with TRBJ1-2; D call uncertain. CDR3 length: 11 residues. Germline V gene sequence: CDR1 SGHTA, CDR2 FQGNSA. The V gene lost 6 bases and the J gene lost 5 bases, with 7 bases spanning the gap.

This clone was observed a single time. V gene TRBV5-1 combines with J gene TRBJ2-5, with D maybe TRBD2 (7 bases). The CDR3 is 15 residues long. V lost 2 bases and J lost 5, with 16 bases in between. Germline-derived CDR1 and CDR2 are SGHRS and YFSETQ. Here the CDR3 DNA reads TGCGCCAGCAGCTTCATCCCGGGGGGCACCGAGACCCAGTACTTC. Amino acid sequence: CASSFIPGGTETQYF.

The chain combines TRBV28 with TRBJ1-2, with 10 bases matching TRBD1. Germline loops: CDR1 MDHEN, CDR2 SYDVKM. The trim removed 2 bases at V and 8 bases at J, leaving 8 bases unmatched. The CDR3 is 15 amino acids. CDR3 sequence reads: CASSLVPRTGGGYTF. The CDR3 DNA sequence: TGTGCCAGCAGTTTAGTTCCCCGGACAGGGGGAGGCTACACCTTC.

In its sample, this clone was seen once. V is TRBV11-2 and J is TRBJ2-7, with a tentative D call TRBD2 (7 bases). Germline V gene lookup returns CDR1 SGHAT and CDR2 FQNNGV. CDR3 length: 15 residues. V was clipped by 1 base and J by 3 bases, with 13 bases between them. The CDR3 DNA follows: TGTGCCAGCAGCTTAGGGGGGGGCGGAGGCTACGAGCAGTACTTC. It is translated as CASSLGGGGGYEQYF.

This chain connects TRBV6-1 to TRBJ2-7; D may be TRBD2 (6 bases). Germline V gene sequence: CDR1 MNHNS, CDR2 SASEGT. Trimming pared 1 base from V and 3 bases from J, leaving 10 bases between. This CDR3 spans 14 amino acids. The CDR3 DNA is TGTGCCAGCAGTGAAGTACTAGCCCGCTACGAGCAGTACTTC. It specifies CASSEVLARYEQYF.

The chain employs TRBV6-5 and TRBJ2-7; no definite D call. The CDR3 covers 13 residues. The germline V and J ends were trimmed by 2 bases and 6 bases, with 11 bases remaining between them. Germline lookup yields CDR1 MNHEY and CDR2 SVGAGI. CDR3 in DNA: TGTGCCAGCAGTTACGGACCTCGTTCCGAGCAGTACTTC. As protein: CASSYGPRSEQYF.

The J gene is TRBJ2-1, the V gene TRBV7-6, with a possible D match to TRBD1 (6 bases). V shed 5 bases and J shed 1 base, with 12 bases lying between them. Germline values: CDR1 SGHVS, CDR2 FNYEAQ. CDR3 size: 15 residues. The CDR3 coding sequence is TGTGCCAGCAGCCCTGGACAGCTTTCCTACAATGAGCAGTTCTTC. Its translation: CASSPGQLSYNEQFF.

The chain employs TRBV23-1 and TRBJ1-4; 8 bases map to TRBD1. TRBV23-1 is known as an ORF, though its function is uncertain. The CDR3 spans 15 residues. Trimming cost V 3 bases and J 7 bases; bases outside gene matches: 7. In nucleotides, the CDR3 is TGCGCCAGCAGTCACAGGACAGGGAAGACTGAAAAACTGTTTTTT. Its protein product is CASSHRTGKTEKLFF.

In this sample, this clone turned up once. This chain joins TRBV7-9 and TRBJ2-5, with a possible D match to TRBD1 (5 bases). Looked up from germline, CDR1 is SEHNR and CDR2 is FQNEAQ (reference sequence). The CDR3 sequence is 14 residues long. V lost 3 bases, J lost 2 bases, and 10 bases lay in between. In nucleotides, the CDR3 is TGTGCCAGCAGCTTGGGGCGGATTCAAGAGACCCAGTACTTC. This translates into CASSLGRIQETQYF.

Concerning this clone: Its ends do not fully match the called genes, so a read error is possible. The genes are TRBV28 and TRBJ2-7; D unresolved. Germline CDR1 reads MDHEN; CDR2 reads SYDVKM. The CDR3 totals 14 residues. The CDR3 coding sequence is TGTACCAGCGTCGGCCTAGGGTCGCGGTACGAGCAGTACTTC. This gives the protein CTSVGLGSRYEQYF.

The genes are TRBV30 and TRBJ1-5, with no clear D. The germline V gene has CDR1 GTSNPN and CDR2 SVGIG (reference sequence). This CDR3 has 12 residues. V lost 2 bases, J lost 9 bases, and 11 bases lay in between. The CDR3 reads CAWSFSQGPQHF. Here the CDR3 DNA reads TGTGCCTGGAGTTTTTCCCAAGGGCCCCAGCATTTT.

V and J are TRBV29-1 and TRBJ1-2, with D perhaps TRBD1 (6 bases). V was trimmed by 4 bases and J by 4 bases, leaving 10 bases between them. The germline gives CDR1 SQVTM, CDR2 ANQGSEA. CDR3 length: 12 residues. CDR3 nucleotide sequence: TGCAGCGTTGGCGAGGGGGGCTATGGCTACACCTTC. Protein: CSVGEGGYGYTF.

The gene calls are TRBV5-1 and TRBJ2-7; 7 positions agree with TRBD2. After removal of 2 bases from V and 2 bases from J, the junction contained 4 bases not matched to a gene. Germline V gene lookup returns CDR1 SGHRS and CDR2 YFSETQ. CDR3 size: 14 residues. The CDR3 nucleotides are TGCGCCAGCAGCTTAACTAGCGATCCCTACGAGCAGTACTTC. Its translation: CASSLTSDPYEQYF.

The chain combines TRBV7-2 with TRBJ1-1; D might be TRBD1 (5 bases). Germline lookup yields CDR1 SGHTA and CDR2 FQGNSA. V was pared by 5 bases and J by 1 base, with 23 bases between. The CDR3 has 18 residues. In DNA, the CDR3 is TGTGCCAGCAGCCCCCGGCGGGAGGGGTCTAATCAGAACACTGAAGCTTTCTTT. Translation: CASSPRREGSNQNTEAFF. Supplemented by reference TRBV7-2 and TRBJ1-1, the full variable domain reads GAGVSQSPSNKVTEKGKDVELRCDPISGHTALYWYRQSLGQGLEFLIYFQGNSAPDKSGLPSDRFSAERTGGSVSTLTIQRTQQEDSAVYLCASSPRREGSNQNTEAFFGQGTRLTVV.

The V and J genes are TRBV7-9 and TRBJ2-7; possible D gene TRBD2, 5 bases. Germline V gene sequence: CDR1 SEHNR, CDR2 FQNEAQ (reference sequence). The CDR3 loop spans 15 amino acids. Between the trimmed V and J ends, which lost 4 bases and 3 bases, there was a span of 16 bases. The CDR3 DNA is TGTGCCAGCAGCTCCTTGGCGGGCCCCCTCTACGAGCAGTACTTC. Its protein product is CASSSLAGPLYEQYF.

J is TRBJ1-2 and V is TRBV30; TRBD1 is a possible D gene (5 bases). The CDR3 covers 14 residues. Trimming removed 7 bases at V and 3 bases at J, with 18 bases between. Germline V CDR1 and CDR2: GTSNPN, SVGIG (reference sequence). CDR3 amino acids: CALSPGGADYGYTF. The CDR3 DNA reads TGTGCCTTATCTCCCGGAGGGGCGGACTATGGCTACACCTTC. The full variable domain, with the rest looked up from reference TRBV30 and TRBJ1-2, is SQTIHQWPATLVQPVGSPLSLECTVEGTSNPNLYWYRQAAGRGLQLLFYSVGIGQISSEVPQNLSASRPQDRQFILSSKKLLLSDSGFYLCALSPGGADYGYTFGSGTRLTVV.

This clone was found once. The chain employs TRBV28 and TRBJ1-1; 7 bases are a match to TRBD1. Germline values: CDR1 MDHEN, CDR2 SYDVKM. V lost 6 bases to trimming and J lost 4 bases; unmatched junction nucleotides: 8. The CDR3 is 14 amino acids. The CDR3 region has the DNA TGTGCCAGCAGACTGACAGGGATTGCCACTGAAGCTTTCTTT. Encoded protein: CASRLTGIATEAFF. Supplemented by reference TRBV28 and TRBJ1-1, the full variable domain reads DVKVTQSSRYLVKRTGEKVFLECVQDMDHENMFWYRQDPGLGLRLIYFSYDVKMKEKGDIPEGYSVSREKKERFSLILESASTNQTSMYLCASRLTGIATEAFFGQGTRLTVV.

The chain uses TRBV6-5 and TRBJ1-2, with 10 nucleotides matching TRBD1. The V gene's germline CDR1 is MNHEY and CDR2 SVGAGI. V trimming: 5 bases; J trimming: 7 bases; junction bases outside the gene matches: 10. The CDR3 is 15 amino acids. The CDR3 DNA sequence: TGTGCCAGCAGTCAGACCGGGACAGGGGTCCTTGGCTACACCTTC. Its translation is CASSQTGTGVLGYTF.

V gene TRBV10-3 combines with J gene TRBJ1-6; the D is unclear. Looked up from germline, CDR1 is ENHRY and CDR2 is SYGVKD. There are 12 residues in the CDR3. The V gene lost 0 bases and the J gene lost 14 bases, with 8 bases spanning the gap. The CDR3 DNA is TGTGCCATCAGTGAGTCGATTGGTACCCTCCACTTT. Amino acids: CAISESIGTLHF.

This chain joins TRBV15 and TRBJ2-2; the D is unclear. V dropped 3 bases and J dropped 1 base, with 6 bases sitting between them. This CDR3 is built from 14 residues. Looked up from germline, CDR1 is LNHNV and CDR2 is YYDKDF (reference sequence). The CDR3 bases are TGTGCCACCAGCAGGGGCGGGAACACCGGGGAGCTGTTTTTT. Translation: CATSRGGNTGELFF.

The genes are TRBV5-1 and TRBJ1-6; TRBD1 agrees at 8 bases. The CDR3 consists of 15 residues. In germline, CDR1 is SGHRS, CDR2 YFSETQ. Trimming removed 4 bases from V and 6 bases from J; junction bases left unmatched: 6. In nucleotides, the CDR3 is TGCGCCAGCAGCCCCGAGGGGACAGGTAATTCACCCCTCCACTTT. It is translated as CASSPEGTGNSPLHF. The variable domain in full, completed from reference TRBV5-1 and TRBJ1-6, reads KAGVTQTPRYLIKTRGQQVTLSCSPISGHRSVSWYQQTPGQGLQFLFEYFSETQRNKGNFPGRFSGRQFSNSRSEMNVSTLELGDSALYLCASSPEGTGNSPLHFGNGTRLTVT.

The chain combines TRBV11-2 with TRBJ2-7, with TRBD1 as a possible D gene (6 bases). Per germline, CDR1 SGHAT and CDR2 FQNNGV. The CDR3 loop spans 13 amino acids. Trimming shortened V by 11 bases and J by 2 bases, and 16 bases separated the two germline ends. The CDR3 here is CASSPGHTYEQYF. DNA of the CDR3: TGTGCCTCCTCCCCGGGACACACCTACGAGCAGTACTTC.

The rearrangement uses TRBV30 and TRBJ1-6, with 11 nucleotides matching TRBD1. The CDR3 runs 16 residues. The trim removed 8 bases at V and 6 bases at J, leaving 12 bases unmatched. CDR1 and CDR2 (germline): GTSNPN, SVGIG (reference sequence). CDR3 coding DNA: TGTGCCGGCATGGGTGAGGACAGGGGGCTTAATTCACCCCTCCACTTT. It codes for CAGMGEDRGLNSPLHF. Based on the CDR3 plus reference TRBV30 and TRBJ1-6, the full variable domain is SQTIHQWPATLVQPVGSPLSLECTVEGTSNPNLYWYRQAAGRGLQLLFYSVGIGQISSEVPQNLSASRPQDRQFILSSKKLLLSDSGFYLCAGMGEDRGLNSPLHFGNGTRLTVT.

The chain has TRBV30 and TRBJ1-2; D unresolved. The germline V gene encodes CDR1 GTSNPN and CDR2 SVGIG (reference sequence). The CDR3 contains 14 residues. V lost 3 bases to trimming and J lost 0 bases, with 11 bases between them. The CDR3 DNA reads as TGTGCCTGGAGCGGAGACGACCCTAACTATGGCTACACCTTC. This encodes CAWSGDDPNYGYTF. Drawing the rest from reference TRBV30 and TRBJ1-2, the complete variable domain is SQTIHQWPATLVQPVGSPLSLECTVEGTSNPNLYWYRQAAGRGLQLLFYSVGIGQISSEVPQNLSASRPQDRQFILSSKKLLLSDSGFYLCAWSGDDPNYGYTFGSGTRLTVV.